Sequencing of this T cell receptor beta chain was carried out in a study of blood T cell repertoires in COVID-19. Overall study context: Sources were T cells, B-cell-depleted T cells, or PBMCs; the material itself was cDNA or gDNA.

This CDR3 has 15 amino acids. Germline CDR1 is KGHSH and CDR2 is LQKENI. Losses at the gene ends were 5 bases for V and 1 base for J; bases not matched to a gene: 7. Per the study methods: Nucleated cell number was recorded as an estimate derived from reference gene primer amplification. Clones were sequenced by immunoSEQ multiplex PCR, and TCRdb holds only the in-frame ones, with some missing. V and J calls plus clone size are reproduced from that table; the DNA served to infer D and trimming. The table has 95,000 to 120,000 clones, about 80% seen once; the top ten hold approximately 8.1%. The sample taken for sequencing was peripheral blood. The rearrangement joins TRBV18 to TRBJ1-1, with 7 bases identical to TRBD1. The receptor was isolated from a woman aged 35 to 49 with acute or convalescent COVID-19. The CDR3 sequence is CASSSTGAGNTEAFF. The CDR3 DNA follows: TGTGCCAGCTCATCTACAGGGGCGGGGAACACTGAAGCTTTCTTT.